The 27 T cell receptor beta chains below were found in one sample sequenced in a study of tumor-infiltrating lymphocytes in primary liver carcinoma. Investigators took RNA and DNA out together from 20-30 mg of unsorted bulk tissue. A primer in the constant region served to generate TCR beta cDNA from about 470 ng of total RNA. Sequencing libraries for TCR beta derived from three nested multiplex PCR rounds that used slightly modified ARM-PCR. Two initial PCR rounds of around 10 cycles each paired TRBV1-TRBV30 forward primers with a C-beta reverse primer. TCRdb reprocessed the multiplex PCR reads with MiXCR, giving one entry per CDR3 protein. The repertoire holds about 66,000 distinct CDR3 sequences, with 71% as singletons. Material: liver tumor tissue from sampling region 4. Subset indicated: tumor region T4, right-lateral pole. The receptors here all came from a man aged 40-49 years with primary liver carcinoma and hepatitis B virus infection.

Notes on this clonotype: Because the CDR3 is missing its conserved closing phenylalanine or tryptophan, this is likely a read error. The rearrangement uses TRBV12-3 or TRBV12-4 and TRBJ2-7; TRBD1 agrees at 11 bases. The CDR3 runs to 15 residues. The chain's CDR3 is CANSLGQGANYEQYL. CDR3 in DNA: TGTGCGAACAGTTTAGGACAGGGGGCCAACTACGAGCAGTACTTA.

The rearrangement links TRBV5-6 to TRBJ2-2; the match to TRBD2 covers 7 bases. The CDR3 is 20 amino acids. Germline V gives CDR1 SGHDT, CDR2 YYEEEE. The V segment lost 2 bases and the J segment 0 bases; nucleotides outside the gene matches: 16. The CDR3 nucleotides are TGTGCCAGCAGCTTAGTAATCAGTGGCGGGAGCCATACGAACACCGGGGAGCTGTTTTTT. Translation: CASSLVISGGSHTNTGELFF.

A remark on this clonotype: One end of the junction is discordant with germline, which a read error may explain. The chain combines TRBV4-1 with TRBJ1-5; 7 bases fit TRBD1. The CDR3 consists of 15 residues. Germline CDR1 is MGHRA and CDR2 is YSYEKL. The chain's CDR3 is CASSQETGNNQPQHF. For the CDR3, the DNA is TGTGCCAGCAGCCAGGAGACAGGGAACAATCAGCCCCAGCATTTT.

This chain links TRBV4-2 with TRBJ2-7, with TRBD1 matching over 7 bases. The CDR3 consists of 15 residues. Germline loops: CDR1 LGHNA, CDR2 YNFKEQ. DNA of the CDR3: TGTACCAACAGCCAAGATCTGACAGGGCCGTACGAGCAGTACTTC. Protein: CTNSQDLTGPYEQYF.

Comments on this clonotype: A read error may be the cause here, since a much bigger clone is one base away. The V call is TRBV6-1, the J call TRBJ1-2, with 7 nucleotides matching TRBD1. CDR3 size: 13 residues. In germline, CDR1 is MNHNS, CDR2 SASEGT. The CDR3 loop is CVGSTGQSYGYTF. In nucleotides, the CDR3 is TGTGTCGGCAGTACGGGACAGTCATATGGCTACACCTTC.

With respect to this clonotype: Since a much larger clone is just one base distant, this may be a read error. The chain employs TRBV7-9 and TRBJ2-3, with D perhaps TRBD2 (7 bases). Germline values: CDR1 SEHNR, CDR2 FQNEAQ (reference sequence). CDR3 length equals 17 residues. V lost 5 bases, J lost 3 bases, and 21 bases lay in between. The CDR3 DNA sequence: TGTGCCAGCAGCACCCAAGGGGGGAGCGGGATAACAGATACGCAGTATTTT. Translating gives CASSTQGGSGITDTQYF.

As for this clonotype: One end of the junction fails to match germline, which may point to a read error. V and J are TRBV6-2 or TRBV6-3 and TRBJ2-7, with D possibly called TRBD1 or TRBD2 (5 bases each). Per the germline V gene, CDR1 is MNHEY and CDR2 is SVGEGT. The CDR3 totals 16 residues. CDR3 residues: CTSSSFRGGHPYGQYF. The CDR3 DNA reads TGTACCAGCAGTTCCTTCCGAGGAGGACATCCCTACGGGCAGTACTTC.

The chain recombines TRBV11-2 with TRBJ2-1; 10 nucleotides line up with TRBD2. This CDR3 spans 15 amino acids. After removal of 11 bases from V and 9 bases from J, the junction contained 16 bases not matched to a gene. Germline CDR1 SGHAT, CDR2 FQNNGV. DNA of the CDR3: TGTGCCGTCAGCCCCGAGCGGGAGGGATTGGGTGAGCAGTTCTTC. Its protein product is CAVSPEREGLGEQFF. The whole variable domain, filled in from reference TRBV11-2 and TRBJ2-1, reads EAGVAQSPRYKIIEKRQSVAFWCNPISGHATLYWYQQILGQGPKLLIQFQNNGVVDDSQLPKDRFSAERLKGVDSTLKIQPAKLEDSAVYLCAVSPEREGLGEQFFGPGTRLTVL.

In its sample, this clonotype was seen once. This CDR3 fails to terminate in the conserved phenylalanine or tryptophan, so it likely reflects a read error. CDR3 residues: CASSLGGFANVKLFL. The CDR3 DNA is TGTGCCAGCAGCTTAGGCGGGTTCGCTAATGTAAAACTGTTTCTT. The V gene is TRBV11-2, the J gene TRBJ1-4; the D is unclear. In germline, CDR1 is SGHAT, CDR2 FQNNGV. The CDR3 extends over 15 amino acids.

This clonotype was seen repeatedly, ten times or more. The chain links TRBV7-9 to TRBJ2-5; 7 bases fit TRBD1. Germline CDR1 SEHNR, CDR2 FQNEAQ (reference sequence). The V segment lost 5 bases and the J segment 4 bases; nucleotides outside the gene matches: 10. The CDR3 length is 15 residues. The CDR3 nucleotides are TGTGCCAGCAGCCGGATCTCACAGGGGCGAGAGACCCAGTACTTC. Amino acids: CASSRISQGRETQYF.

The gene calls are TRBV30 and TRBJ2-3, with TRBD1 matching over 9 bases. The CDR3 is 14 residues long. CDR1 and CDR2 from the germline V gene are GTSNPN and SVGIG (reference sequence). Written as DNA, the CDR3 is TGTCCCTTAAACAGGGGGCTCGGCACAGATACGCAGTATTTT. This translates into CPLNRGLGTDTQYF.

A remark on this clonotype: Since no conserved phenylalanine or tryptophan closes the CDR3, a read error is the likely cause. The V call is TRBV29-1, the J call TRBJ2-5; D is perhaps TRBD2 (6 bases). The germline V gene encodes CDR1 SQVTM and CDR2 ANQGSEA. CDR3 length: 14 residues. CDR3 residues: CSVEEGRSQEAQYI. In DNA form, the CDR3 reads TGCAGCGTTGAAGAAGGGAGGTCCCAAGAGGCCCAGTACATC.

A note on this clonotype: A much larger clonotype is one base distant, so this may be a read error. The CDR3 does not close with the conserved phenylalanine or tryptophan, likely indicating a read error. This chain uses TRBV28 with TRBJ2-7; 12 bases match TRBD1. The CDR3 sequence is 14 residues long. The germline V gene encodes CDR1 MDHEN and CDR2 SYDVKM. V shed 11 bases and J 4 bases; nucleotides not matched to a gene: 9. The CDR3 here is CAVGGQGAIYEQYS. For the CDR3, the DNA is TGTGCCGTCGGGGGACAGGGGGCTATTTACGAGCAGTACTCC.

This clonotype was found once. The gene calls are TRBV5-4 and TRBJ1-2; possibly TRBD1 for D (6 bases). Germline CDR1 is SGHNT and CDR2 is YYREEE (reference sequence). There are 15 residues in the CDR3. The V end was cut by 0 bases, the J end by 7 bases, with 16 bases between. The CDR3 DNA reads TGTGCCAGCAGCTTGGGATACGGAACAGGGTTTGGCTACACCTTC. Its protein is CASSLGYGTGFGYTF.

The chain carries TRBV6-1 and TRBJ2-6; tentatively, D is TRBD1 (6 bases). Trimming pared 4 bases from V and 1 base from J, leaving 17 bases between. The CDR3 has 18 amino acids. The germline gives CDR1 MNHNS, CDR2 SASEGT. CDR3 loop: CASSARQVRLSGANVLTF. As DNA, the CDR3 is TGTGCCAGCAGTGCCAGACAGGTGCGATTATCTGGGGCCAACGTCCTGACTTTC.

Remarks on this clonotype: The CDR3 does not end in the conserved phenylalanine or tryptophan, so this is likely a read error. This chain uses TRBV29-1 with TRBJ2-2; D gene ambiguous. The CDR3 has 14 amino acids. Per the germline V gene, CDR1 is SQVTM and CDR2 is ANQGSEA. The CDR3 coding sequence is TGCAGCGTTGTATTTCAGGAGACCACCAGGGAGCTGTTTGTT. Translating it yields CSVVFQETTRELFV.

This clonotype occurred once. This chain links TRBV6-9 with TRBJ2-3; 9 bases are shared with TRBD2. CDR3 length: 16 amino acids. Germline loops: CDR1 MNHGY, CDR2 SVAAGI. Germline trimming cut 6 bases from V and 6 bases from J; bases unmatched to any gene: 13. This CDR3 reads CASSNGTSGRTDTQYF. CDR3 DNA sequence: TGTGCCAGCAGCAATGGGACCAGCGGGAGGACGGATACGCAGTATTTT.

As regards this clonotype: The junction departs from the called germline gene at one end, perhaps through a read error. The V gene is TRBV29-1, the J gene TRBJ2-2, with 9 bases fitting TRBD2. Germline V gene lookup returns CDR1 SQVTM and CDR2 ANQGSEA. The CDR3 has 15 amino acids. For the CDR3, the DNA is TGCAGCGTTGGGACTAGCGCGGCGGACACCGGGGAGGTGTTATTT. Amino acids: CSVGTSAADTGEVLF.

V gene TRBV11-2 combines with J gene TRBJ2-2, with TRBD2 identical over 7 bases. The CDR3 sequence is 17 residues long. CDR1 and CDR2 from the germline V gene are SGHAT and FQNNGV. CDR3 DNA: TGTACTAGGAGCTTAGCATTGGGAGGGGCGAACACCGGGGAGCTGTTTTTT. It is translated as CTRSLALGGANTGELFF.

In its sample, this clonotype was seen a few times. The V and J genes are TRBV6-1 and TRBJ2-7; either TRBD1 or TRBD2 may fit D (5 bases each). The germline CDR1 and CDR2 sequences are MNHNS and SASEGT. V shed 0 bases and J shed 4 bases, with 13 bases lying between them. The CDR3 sequence is 15 residues long. The CDR3 loop is CASSEAPGPGYEQYF. The CDR3 DNA reads TGTGCCAGCAGTGAAGCGCCGGGACCAGGATACGAGCAGTACTTC.

CDR3 residues: CAALPVSGGVNIQYF. The CDR3 bases are TGTGCCGCCCTCCCGGTCAGTGGAGGAGTAAACATTCAGTACTTC. The chain joins TRBV28 to TRBJ2-4; a possible D gene is TRBD2 (5 bases). Trimming took 11 bases from V and 6 from J, leaving 23 bases between them. Looked up from germline, CDR1 is MDHEN and CDR2 is SYDVKM. The CDR3 is 15 amino acids.

V is TRBV12-3 or TRBV12-4 and J is TRBJ1-1; weak D call: TRBD1 (6 bases). The V gene lost 5 bases and the J gene lost 4 bases, with 14 bases spanning the gap. This CDR3 region has 14 residues. The CDR3 here is CASSPQQGSTEAFF. The CDR3 nucleotides are TGTGCCAGCAGTCCCCAACAGGGTAGCACTGAAGCTTTCTTT.

This clonotype was seen a handful of times. The chain uses TRBV19 and TRBJ1-2, with D perhaps TRBD1 (6 bases). Per germline, CDR1 LNHDA and CDR2 SQIVND (reference sequence). The CDR3 extends over 13 amino acids. Trimming shortened V by 9 bases and J by 4 bases, and 15 bases separated the two germline ends. CDR3 sequence: CASRDRSSYGYTF. CDR3 sequence (DNA): TGTGCCAGCCGAGACAGGTCGAGCTATGGCTACACCTTC.

Regarding this clonotype: A read error is possible here, since a much larger clone lies one base away. This chain links TRBV7-8 with TRBJ2-4, with 9 bases that match TRBD2. Looked up from germline, CDR1 is SGHVS and CDR2 is FQNEAQ. This CDR3 contains 13 residues. CDR3 nucleotides: TGTGCCAGCAGCATAGCGGGGGAGAACATTCAGTACTTC. Protein: CASSIAGENIQYF.

Ten or more counts support this clonotype. The chain is built from TRBV4-3 and TRBJ1-1; a weak D match, TRBD1 (5 bases). Germline CDR1 and CDR2: LGHNA and YSLEER. Trimming took off 4 bases at V and 1 base at J, with 13 bases between the two ends. The CDR3 length is 15 residues. The CDR3 region is CASSPGPRENTEAFF. In DNA, the CDR3 is TGCGCCAGCAGCCCGGGACCCCGAGAGAACACTGAAGCTTTCTTT.

On this clonotype itself: The conserved phenylalanine or tryptophan normally closing the CDR3 is absent here, so this likely arose from a read error. The chain recombines TRBV6-1 with TRBJ1-1; D is ambiguous. Trimming took 7 bases from V and 7 from J, leaving 16 bases between them. In germline, CDR1 is MNHNS, CDR2 SASEGT. The CDR3 is made up of 13 amino acids. The CDR3 DNA reads TGTGCCAGCACCGGTCGGGAGTTCATTGAAGCTTTCTCT. It yields the protein CASTGREFIEAFS.

There are a few counts of this clonotype. The germline gene is not matched at one end of the junction; a read error may be the cause. The chain recombines TRBV5-1 with TRBJ1-5; TRBD1 matches at 8 bases. CDR3 length: 16 residues. CDR1 SGHRS and CDR2 YFSETQ come from the germline V gene. CDR3 sequence reads: CASTWGEQGVNRPQHF. DNA for the CDR3: TGCGCCAGCACCTGGGGGGAACAGGGGGTAAATCGGCCCCAGCATTTT.